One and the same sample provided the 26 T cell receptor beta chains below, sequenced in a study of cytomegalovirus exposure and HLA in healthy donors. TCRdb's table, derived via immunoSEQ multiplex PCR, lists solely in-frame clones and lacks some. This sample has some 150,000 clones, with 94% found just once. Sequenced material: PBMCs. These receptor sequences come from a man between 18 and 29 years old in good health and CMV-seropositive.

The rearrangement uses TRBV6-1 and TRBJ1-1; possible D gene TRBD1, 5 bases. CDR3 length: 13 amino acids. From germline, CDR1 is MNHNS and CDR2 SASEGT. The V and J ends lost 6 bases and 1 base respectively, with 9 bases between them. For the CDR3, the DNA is TGTGCCAGCAGCGGACATCCGAACACTGAAGCTTTCTTT. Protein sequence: CASSGHPNTEAFF.

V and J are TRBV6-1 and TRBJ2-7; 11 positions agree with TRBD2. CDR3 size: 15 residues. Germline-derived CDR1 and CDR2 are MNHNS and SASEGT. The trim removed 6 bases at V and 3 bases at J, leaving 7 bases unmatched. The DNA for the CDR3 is TGTGCCAGCAGCCAACTAGCGGGAGCTTTCTACGAGCAGTACTTC. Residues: CASSQLAGAFYEQYF.

For the CDR3, the DNA is TGTGCCAGCTCACCGTGGACAGCAACTAATGAAAAACTGTTTTTT. Encoded protein: CASSPWTATNEKLFF. The chain has TRBV18 and TRBJ1-4, with a tentative D call TRBD1 (6 bases). Trimming took off 3 bases at V and 0 bases at J, with 8 bases between the two ends. The CDR3 spans 15 residues. Germline CDR1 KGHSH, CDR2 LQKENI.

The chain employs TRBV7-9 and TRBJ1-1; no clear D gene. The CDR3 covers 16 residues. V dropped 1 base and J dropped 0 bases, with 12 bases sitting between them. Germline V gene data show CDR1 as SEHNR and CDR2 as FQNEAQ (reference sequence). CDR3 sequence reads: CASSLGGLRMNTEAFF. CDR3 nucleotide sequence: TGTGCCAGCAGCTTAGGAGGGCTGCGAATGAACACTGAAGCTTTCTTT.

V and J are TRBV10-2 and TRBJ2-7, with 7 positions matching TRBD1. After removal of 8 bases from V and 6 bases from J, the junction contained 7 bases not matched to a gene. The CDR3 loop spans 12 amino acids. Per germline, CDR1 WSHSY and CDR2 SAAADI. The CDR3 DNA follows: TGCGCCAGCCCCGTTAGGGGGCGCGAGCAGTACTTC. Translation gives CASPVRGREQYF.

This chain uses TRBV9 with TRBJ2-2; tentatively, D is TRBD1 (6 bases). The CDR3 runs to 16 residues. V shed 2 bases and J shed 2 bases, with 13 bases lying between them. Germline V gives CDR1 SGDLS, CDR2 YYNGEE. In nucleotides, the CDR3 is TGTGCCAGCAGCGTGAGTGGGACATTCAACACCGGGGAGCTGTTTTTT. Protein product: CASSVSGTFNTGELFF.

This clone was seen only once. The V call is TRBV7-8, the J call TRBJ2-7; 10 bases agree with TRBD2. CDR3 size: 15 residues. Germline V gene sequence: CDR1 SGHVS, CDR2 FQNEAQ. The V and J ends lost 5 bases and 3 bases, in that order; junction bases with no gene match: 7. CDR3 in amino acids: CASSRTGTSDYEQYF. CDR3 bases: TGTGCCAGCAGCAGGACCGGGACTAGCGACTACGAGCAGTACTTC.

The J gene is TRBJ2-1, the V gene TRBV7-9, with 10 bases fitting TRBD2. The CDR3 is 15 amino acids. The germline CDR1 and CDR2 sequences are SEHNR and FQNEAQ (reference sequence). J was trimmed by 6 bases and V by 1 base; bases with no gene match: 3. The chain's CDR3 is CASSLEASGSNEQFF. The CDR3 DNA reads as TGTGCCAGCAGCTTAGAGGCTAGCGGGAGCAATGAGCAGTTCTTC.

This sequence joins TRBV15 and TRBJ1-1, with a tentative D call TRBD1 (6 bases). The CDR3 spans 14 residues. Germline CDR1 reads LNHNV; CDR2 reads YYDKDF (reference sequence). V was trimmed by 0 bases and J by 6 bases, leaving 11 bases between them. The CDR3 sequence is CATSRDLGAAEAFF. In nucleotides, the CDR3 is TGTGCCACCAGCAGAGATCTGGGGGCCGCTGAAGCTTTCTTT.

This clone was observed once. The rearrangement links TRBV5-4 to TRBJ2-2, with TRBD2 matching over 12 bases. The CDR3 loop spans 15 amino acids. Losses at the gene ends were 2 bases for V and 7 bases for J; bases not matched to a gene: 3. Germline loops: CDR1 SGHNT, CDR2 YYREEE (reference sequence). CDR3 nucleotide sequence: TGTGCCAGCAGCTTACTAGCGGGAGGAGGCGGGGAGCTGTTTTTT. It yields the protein CASSLLAGGGGELFF. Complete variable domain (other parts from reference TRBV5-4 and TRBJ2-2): ETGVTQSPTHLIKTRGQQVTLRCSSQSGHNTVSWYQQALGQGPQFIFQYYREEENGRGNFPPRFSGLQFPNYSSELNVNALELDDSALYLCASSLLAGGGGELFFGEGSRLTVL.

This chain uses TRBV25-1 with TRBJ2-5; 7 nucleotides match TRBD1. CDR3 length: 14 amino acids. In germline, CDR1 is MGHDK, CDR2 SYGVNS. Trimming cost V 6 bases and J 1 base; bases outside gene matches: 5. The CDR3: CASSRQGGQETQYF. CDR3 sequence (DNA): TGTGCCAGCAGCCGACAGGGTGGCCAAGAGACCCAGTACTTC.

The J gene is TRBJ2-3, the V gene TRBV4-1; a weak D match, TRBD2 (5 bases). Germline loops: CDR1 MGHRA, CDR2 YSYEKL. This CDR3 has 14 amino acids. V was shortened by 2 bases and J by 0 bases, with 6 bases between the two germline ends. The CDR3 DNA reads TGCGCCAGCAGCCAAAGGACTAGCACAGATACGCAGTATTTT. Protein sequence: CASSQRTSTDTQYF.

CDR3 DNA: TGTGCCAGCAGTCAGGGGAAGACTGCCGGCAATCAGCCCCAGCATTTT. Its protein is CASSQGKTAGNQPQHF. The gene calls are TRBV6-6 and TRBJ1-5; maybe TRBD1 (6 bases). V lost 5 bases to trimming and J lost 2 bases, with 16 bases between them. Germline V gene lookup returns CDR1 MNHNY and CDR2 SVGAGI (reference sequence). This CDR3 is 16 amino acids long.

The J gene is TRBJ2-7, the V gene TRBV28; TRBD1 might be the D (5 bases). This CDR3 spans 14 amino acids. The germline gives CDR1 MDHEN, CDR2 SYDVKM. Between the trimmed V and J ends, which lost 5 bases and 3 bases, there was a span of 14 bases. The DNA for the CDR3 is TGTGCCAGCAGTACACGACAGACAAACTACGAGCAGTACTTC. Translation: CASSTRQTNYEQYF.

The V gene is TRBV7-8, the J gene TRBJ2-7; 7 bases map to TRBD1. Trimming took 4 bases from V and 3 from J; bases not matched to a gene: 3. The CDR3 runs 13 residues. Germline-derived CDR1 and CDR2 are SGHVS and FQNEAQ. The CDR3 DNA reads TGTGCCAGCAGCTCGGACAGGTTCTACGAGCAGTACTTC. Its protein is CASSSDRFYEQYF.

The CDR3 nucleotides read TGTGCCAGCAGCTTGGTTCAGGCCTATGGCTACACCTTC. It translates to CASSLVQAYGYTF. The chain is built from TRBV5-6 and TRBJ1-2, with D unclear. This CDR3 region has 13 residues. CDR1 and CDR2 from the germline V gene are SGHDT and YYEEEE. Trimming pared 0 bases from V and 4 bases from J, leaving 7 bases between.

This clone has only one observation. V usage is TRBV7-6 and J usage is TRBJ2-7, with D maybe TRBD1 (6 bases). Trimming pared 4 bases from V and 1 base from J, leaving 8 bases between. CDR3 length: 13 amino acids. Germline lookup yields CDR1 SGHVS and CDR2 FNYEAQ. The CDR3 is CASSSGQSYEQYF. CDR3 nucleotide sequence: TGTGCCAGCAGCTCGGGACAATCCTACGAGCAGTACTTC.

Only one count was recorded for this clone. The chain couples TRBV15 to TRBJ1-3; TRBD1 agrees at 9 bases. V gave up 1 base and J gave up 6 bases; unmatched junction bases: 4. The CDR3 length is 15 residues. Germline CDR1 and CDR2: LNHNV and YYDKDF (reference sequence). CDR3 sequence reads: CATSRGDRDENTIYF. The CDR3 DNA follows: TGTGCCACCAGCAGAGGGGACAGGGACGAAAACACCATATATTTT.

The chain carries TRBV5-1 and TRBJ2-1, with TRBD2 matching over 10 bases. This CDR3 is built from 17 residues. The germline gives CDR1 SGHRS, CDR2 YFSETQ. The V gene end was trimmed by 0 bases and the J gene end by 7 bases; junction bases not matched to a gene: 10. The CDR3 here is CASSLGLAGEYYNEQFF. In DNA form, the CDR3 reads TGCGCCAGCAGCTTGGGTCTAGCGGGAGAGTATTATAATGAGCAGTTCTTC.

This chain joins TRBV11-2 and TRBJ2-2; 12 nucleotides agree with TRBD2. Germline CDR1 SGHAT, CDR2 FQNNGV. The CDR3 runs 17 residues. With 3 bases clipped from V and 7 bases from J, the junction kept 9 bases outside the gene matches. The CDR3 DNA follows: TGTGCCAGCAGCTTGTCTAGCGGGAGGGCCGCGGGCGGGGAGCTGTTTTTT. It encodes CASSLSSGRAAGGELFF.

The CDR3 DNA follows: TGTGCCAGCAGCTCAGGGACACCTCCGAACACTGAAGCTTTCTTT. It codes for CASSSGTPPNTEAFF. V usage is TRBV11-3 and J usage is TRBJ1-1; TRBD1 is a possible D gene (6 bases). The CDR3 extends over 15 amino acids. Germline V gives CDR1 SGHNT, CDR2 YENEEA. V lost 4 bases, J lost 1 base, and 13 bases lay in between. Variable domain in full (rest from reference TRBV11-3 and TRBJ1-1): EAGVVQSPRYKIIEKKQPVAFWCNPISGHNTLYWYLQNLGQGPELLIRYENEEAVDDSQLPKDRFSAERLKGVDSTLKIQPAELGDSAVYLCASSSGTPPNTEAFFGQGTRLTVV.

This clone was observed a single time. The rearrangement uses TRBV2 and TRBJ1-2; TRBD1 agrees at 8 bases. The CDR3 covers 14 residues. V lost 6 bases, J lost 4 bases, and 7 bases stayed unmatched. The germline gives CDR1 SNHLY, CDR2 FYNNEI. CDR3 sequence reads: CASSETGVGYGYTF. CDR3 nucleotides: TGTGCCAGCAGCGAGACAGGGGTAGGCTATGGCTACACCTTC.

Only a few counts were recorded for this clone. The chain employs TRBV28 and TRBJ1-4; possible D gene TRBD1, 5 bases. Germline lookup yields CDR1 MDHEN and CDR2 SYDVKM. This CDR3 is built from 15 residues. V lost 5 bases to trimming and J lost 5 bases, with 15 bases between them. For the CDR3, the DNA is TGTGCCAGCAGTCCGATCTGGGGGGAGAATGAAAAACTGTTTTTT. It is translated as CASSPIWGENEKLFF.

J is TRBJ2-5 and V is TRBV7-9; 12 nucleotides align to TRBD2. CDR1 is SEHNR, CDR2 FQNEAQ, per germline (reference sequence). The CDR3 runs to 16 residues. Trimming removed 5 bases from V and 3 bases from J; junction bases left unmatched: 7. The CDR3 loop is CASSPRRLAGEETQYF. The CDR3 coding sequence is TGTGCCAGCAGCCCTAGACGACTAGCGGGGGAAGAGACCCAGTACTTC.

CDR3 in amino acids: CASSRPGTGAYF. The CDR3 bases are TGTGCCAGCAGTCGACCCGGGACAGGGGCGTACTTC. The chain couples TRBV28 to TRBJ2-5, with 10 nucleotides matching TRBD1. The CDR3 is 12 residues long. With 5 bases clipped from V and 13 bases from J, the junction kept 7 bases outside the gene matches. Germline loops: CDR1 MDHEN, CDR2 SYDVKM. The whole variable domain, filled in from reference TRBV28 and TRBJ2-5, reads DVKVTQSSRYLVKRTGEKVFLECVQDMDHENMFWYRQDPGLGLRLIYFSYDVKMKEKGDIPEGYSVSREKKERFSLILESASTNQTSMYLCASSRPGTGAYFGPGTRLLVL.

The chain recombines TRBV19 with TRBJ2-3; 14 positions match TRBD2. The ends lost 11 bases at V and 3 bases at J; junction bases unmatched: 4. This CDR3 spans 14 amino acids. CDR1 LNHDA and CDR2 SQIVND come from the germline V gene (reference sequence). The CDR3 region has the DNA TGTGCCGCAGGGACTAGCGGGAGTACAGATACGCAGTATTTT. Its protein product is CAAGTSGSTDTQYF.